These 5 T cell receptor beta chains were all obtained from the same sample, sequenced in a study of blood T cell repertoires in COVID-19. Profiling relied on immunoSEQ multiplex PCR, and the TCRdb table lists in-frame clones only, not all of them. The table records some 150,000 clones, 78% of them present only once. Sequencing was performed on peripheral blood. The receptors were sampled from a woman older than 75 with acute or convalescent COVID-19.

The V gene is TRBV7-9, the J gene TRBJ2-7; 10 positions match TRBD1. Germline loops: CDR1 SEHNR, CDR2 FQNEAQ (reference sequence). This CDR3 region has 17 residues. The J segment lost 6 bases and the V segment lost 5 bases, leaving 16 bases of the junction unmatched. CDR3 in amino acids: CASSPSPSGDRGSEQYF. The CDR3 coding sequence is TGTGCCAGCAGCCCATCCCCTTCGGGGGACAGGGGCTCCGAGCAGTACTTC.

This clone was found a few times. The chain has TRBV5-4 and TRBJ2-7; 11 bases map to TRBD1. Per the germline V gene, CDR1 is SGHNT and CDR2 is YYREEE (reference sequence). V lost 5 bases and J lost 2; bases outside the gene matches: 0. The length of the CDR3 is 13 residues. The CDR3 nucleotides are TGTGCCAGCAGGGGACAGGGGGCCTACGAGCAGTACTTC. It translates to CASRGQGAYEQYF.

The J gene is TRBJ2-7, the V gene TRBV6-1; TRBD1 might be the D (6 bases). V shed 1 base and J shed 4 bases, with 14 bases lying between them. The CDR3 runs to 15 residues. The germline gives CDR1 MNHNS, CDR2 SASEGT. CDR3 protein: CASSEGFQGPYEQYF. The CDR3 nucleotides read TGTGCCAGCAGTGAAGGGTTTCAGGGGCCGTACGAGCAGTACTTC.

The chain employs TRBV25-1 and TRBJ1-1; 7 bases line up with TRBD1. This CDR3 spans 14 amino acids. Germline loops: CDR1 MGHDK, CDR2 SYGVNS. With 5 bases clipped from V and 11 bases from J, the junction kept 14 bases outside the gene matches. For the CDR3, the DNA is TGTGCCAGCAGTCCACTCCGGACAGGATCCGGGGCTTTCTTT. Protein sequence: CASSPLRTGSGAFF.

The DNA for the CDR3 is TGTGCCAGTAGTATAGAAGGAGCGGGACGATCCTACAATGAGCAGTTCTTC. Translation: CASSIEGAGRSYNEQFF. V gene TRBV19 combines with J gene TRBJ2-1, with 7 positions matching TRBD2. The CDR3 runs to 17 residues. After removal of 0 bases from V and 1 base from J, the junction contained 6 bases not matched to a gene. In germline, CDR1 is LNHDA, CDR2 SQIVND (reference sequence).